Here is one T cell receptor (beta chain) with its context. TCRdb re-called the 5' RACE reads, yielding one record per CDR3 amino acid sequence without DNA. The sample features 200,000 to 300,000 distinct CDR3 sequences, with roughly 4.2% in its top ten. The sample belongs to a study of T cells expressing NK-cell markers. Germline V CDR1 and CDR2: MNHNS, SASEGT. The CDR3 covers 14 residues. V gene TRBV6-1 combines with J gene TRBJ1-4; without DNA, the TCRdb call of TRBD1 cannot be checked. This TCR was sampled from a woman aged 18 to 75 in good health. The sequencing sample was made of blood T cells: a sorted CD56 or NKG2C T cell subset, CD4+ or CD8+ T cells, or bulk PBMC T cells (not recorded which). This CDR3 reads CASSPQGKREKLFF.